This T cell receptor beta chain emerged from a study of regulatory T cells. The study, taken as a whole, reports: Patient repertoires had restricted TRB V-J pairs and skewed V and J usage, most in Tregs. In CD3G-deficient patients, conventional CD4+ T cells were enriched for hydrophobic CDR3 residues at positions 6 and 7.

The primer mix had 52 TRBV and 13 TRBJ primers. Profiled with immunoSEQ multiplex PCR; TCRdb holds only in-frame clones, not every one. The data show 25,000 to 40,000 clones, over 85% seen once. A word on this clone: Antigen unknown.

Every patient with CD3G deficiency had evidence of autoimmunity. Germline-derived CDR1 and CDR2 are MDHEN and SYDVKM. Germline trimming cut 3 bases from V and 11 bases from J; bases unmatched to any gene: 3. The CDR3 spans 12 residues. The rearrangement joins TRBV28 to TRBJ1-1, with TRBD1 identical over 10 bases. Sequencing was carried out using conventional CD4+ T cells sorted from blood. This clonotype was sampled from a child between 2 and 9 years old with CD3G deficiency. The chain's CDR3 is CASSLGTGAAFF. In nucleotides, the CDR3 is TGTGCCAGCAGTTTGGGGACAGGGGCGGCTTTCTTT.